This entry describes one T cell receptor (beta chain). Its matching antigen is unknown. This entry is derived from a study of T-cell reconstitution after alpha-beta-depleted transplantation in children. Unmatched junction bases numbered 5, after V lost 5 bases and J lost 1 base. The CDR3 extends over 16 amino acids. Germline V gene sequence: CDR1 SGHTA, CDR2 FQGNSA. Study outcomes and limitations: In patients about two months after transplant, alpha-beta T cells reportedly arose from several hundred expanded graft clones. A year had passed since transplant, and T-cell counts and diversity by then came mostly from newly produced T cells. The origin of high day-60 TCRbeta diversity in some patients lay in surviving recipient T cells and thymic progenitors.

Unique molecular identifiers were incorporated when the TCRbeta library was constructed. Using its own MiXCR run on the PCR reads, TCRdb lists one record per CDR3 protein. Of approximately 130,000 distinct CDR3 sequences listed, 8% to 10% are singletons. This TCR came from a girl in the first two years of life who had a stem cell transplant for combined immunodeficiency, so the T cells may come from the graft donor. The starting material was PBMCs, mostly from graft donor cells, obtained 180 days after TCRalphabeta/CD19-depleted stem cell transplant. This rearrangement joins TRBV7-2 to TRBJ2-4; the match to TRBD2 covers 10 bases. CDR3 coding DNA: TGTGCCAGCAGCCCTCAGCGGGGGGGGGCCAAAAACATTCAGTACTTC. This sequence encodes CASSPQRGGAKNIQYF.